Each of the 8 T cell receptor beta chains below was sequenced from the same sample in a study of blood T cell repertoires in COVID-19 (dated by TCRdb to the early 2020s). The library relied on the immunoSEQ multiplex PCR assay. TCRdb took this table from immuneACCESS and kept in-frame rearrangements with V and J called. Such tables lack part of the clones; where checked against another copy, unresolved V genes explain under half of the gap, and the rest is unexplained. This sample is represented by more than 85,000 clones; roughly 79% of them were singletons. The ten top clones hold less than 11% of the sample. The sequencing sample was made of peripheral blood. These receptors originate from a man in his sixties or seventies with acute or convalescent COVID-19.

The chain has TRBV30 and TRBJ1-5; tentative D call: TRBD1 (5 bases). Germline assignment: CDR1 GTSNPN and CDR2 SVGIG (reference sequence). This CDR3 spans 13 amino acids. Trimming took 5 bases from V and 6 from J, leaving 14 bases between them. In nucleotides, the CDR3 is TGTGCCTGGTCCGGAGGGACTGCTCAGCCCCAGCATTTT. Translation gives CAWSGGTAQPQHF.

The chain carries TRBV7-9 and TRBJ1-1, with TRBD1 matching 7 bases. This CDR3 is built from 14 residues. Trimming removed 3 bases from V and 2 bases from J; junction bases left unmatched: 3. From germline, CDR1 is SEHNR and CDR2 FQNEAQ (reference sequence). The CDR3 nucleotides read TGTGCCAGCAGCTTCGGACAGGCCAACACTGAAGCTTTCTTT. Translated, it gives CASSFGQANTEAFF.

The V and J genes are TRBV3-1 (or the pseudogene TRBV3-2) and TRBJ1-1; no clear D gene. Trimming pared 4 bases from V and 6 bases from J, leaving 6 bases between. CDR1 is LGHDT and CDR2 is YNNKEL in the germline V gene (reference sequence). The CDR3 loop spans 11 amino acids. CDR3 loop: CASSRGAEAFF. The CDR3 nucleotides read TGTGCCAGCAGCCGAGGCGCTGAAGCTTTCTTT.

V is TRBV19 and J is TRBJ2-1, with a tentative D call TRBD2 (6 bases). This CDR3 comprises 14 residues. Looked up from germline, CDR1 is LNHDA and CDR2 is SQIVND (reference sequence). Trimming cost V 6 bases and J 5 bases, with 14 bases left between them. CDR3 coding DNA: TGTGCCAGTAGCCCCTCCGGGGGAAACAATGAGCAGTTCTTC. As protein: CASSPSGGNNEQFF.

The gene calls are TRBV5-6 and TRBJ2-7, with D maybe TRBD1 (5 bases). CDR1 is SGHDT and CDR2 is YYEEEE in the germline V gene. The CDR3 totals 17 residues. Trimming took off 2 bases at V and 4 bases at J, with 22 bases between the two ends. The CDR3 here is CASSLQNQDLGPYEQYF. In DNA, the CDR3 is TGTGCCAGCAGCTTACAAAACCAGGATCTGGGGCCGTACGAGCAGTACTTC.

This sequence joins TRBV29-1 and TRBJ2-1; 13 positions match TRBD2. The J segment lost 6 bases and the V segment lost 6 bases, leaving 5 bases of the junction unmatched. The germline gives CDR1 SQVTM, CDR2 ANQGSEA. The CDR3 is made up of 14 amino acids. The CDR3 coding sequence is TGCAGCGTCGGGACTAGCGGGACGGTCAATGAGCAGTTCTTC. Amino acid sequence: CSVGTSGTVNEQFF.

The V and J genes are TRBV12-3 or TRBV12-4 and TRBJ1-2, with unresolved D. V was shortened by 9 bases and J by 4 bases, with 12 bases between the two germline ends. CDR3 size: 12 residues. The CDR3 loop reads CASLRSTYGYTF. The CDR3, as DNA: TGTGCCAGTCTTAGGAGCACCTATGGCTACACCTTC.

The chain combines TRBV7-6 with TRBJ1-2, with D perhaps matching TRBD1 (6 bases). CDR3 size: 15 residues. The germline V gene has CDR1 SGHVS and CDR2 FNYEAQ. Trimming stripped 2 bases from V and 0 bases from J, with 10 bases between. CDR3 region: CASSLQGNANYGYTF. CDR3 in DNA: TGTGCCAGCAGCTTACAGGGGAACGCTAACTATGGCTACACCTTC.